This T cell receptor (beta chain) was found in a study of beta chain features in type 1 diabetes (dated by TCRdb to the late 2010s). With respect to the entire study: Mean age, gender distribution, total cell number and subset yield were not different between patients and healthy donors. A total of roughly 100 million sorted cells were examined across all samples, and a strong correlation was observed between cell number per subset and RNA yield. In the study, TCRB repertoires of sorted circulating CD4+ T cell subsets from recently diagnosed type 1 diabetes patients were compared with those of matched healthy donors. Regulatory and stem cell-like memory subsets were isolated from only 8 patients and about 8 healthy donors, whereas naive and central memory subsets came from all 30 or so donors. Results and caveats for the whole study, not just this receptor: Naive, central memory and regulatory TCRB repertoires appeared to be more alike among patients than among healthy donors. In all four CD4+ subsets, TCRB CDR3 length was moderately but significantly shorter in type 1 diabetes patients. Patients with type 1 diabetes made fewer insertions and deleted more nucleotides at VDJ recombination sites, implying thymic rearrangement abnormalities. Because cDNA was sequenced instead of genomic DNA, highly expressing activated cells could be over-represented, though the groups showed no difference in activation or CD3 levels. Shorter templates might be favored by PCR, yet because patient and control samples were amplified and corrected together, any such skew would affect both groups equally. Because small numbers of individuals were included in the HLA sub-analyses, any influence of HLA type on TCRB rearrangement was left unresolved.

The cysteine opens and the phenylalanine closes a CDR3 of 20 amino acids. Of the read, only the CDR3 DNA is kept; its 60 bases are in frame from base 1. A single peripheral blood draw of around 100 mL on average was collected from each donor into heparinised tubes. Using a panel that included CD45RO, CCR7, CD25, CD127, CD95 and CD27, naive, central memory, regulatory and stem cell-like memory CD4+ T cells were sorted on a BD FACSAria II. Purity was above 95% for every sorted population. PBMCs were separated immediately by Lymphoprep density gradient centrifugation and were stained directly, without being cultured. So that batch effects would be minimized, each experiment stained and sorted samples in pairs, pairing one healthy donor with one patient. The entire isolated RNA was reverse transcribed using the High Capacity cDNA Reverse Transcription Kit, and thus expressed TCRB transcripts were sequenced. Naive, central memory and regulatory T cell samples underwent deep immunoSEQ sequencing, averaging about 3.57 million total reads per sample. Sorted cells were lysed in RLT buffer and RNA was extracted with DNase-treated RNeasy Micro or Mini kits, depending on cell number. To prevent cross-contamination, every cell subset was processed on its own, while patient and healthy donor samples were processed together. The immunoSEQ multiplex PCR was used to amplify TCRB sequences from cDNA, generating 87-bp fragments that spanned the CDR3 region. The amplicons were sequenced using the Illumina HiSeq platform. The source study handled its data this way. Synthetic template baselines were used to correct PCR bias computationally, reads within Hamming distance 2 were collapsed together, and singletons that could not be merged were discarded. Reads were aligned against IMGT to assign V, D and J genes, CDR3 length and insertions or deletions at six rearrangement sites. Within each subset, clonotype counts were normalized to sorted cell number, and only after that were true diversity and Gini coefficients computed with the tcR R package. The overlap coefficient, calculated on TCRB nucleotide sequences, was used to measure repertoire sharing. Out-of-frame TCRB sequences from naive cells were analyzed as a proxy for the pre-selection repertoire. As stored in TCRdb, this immuneACCESS dataset retains in-frame rearrangements with V and J assigned. A fraction of the clones does not appear; measured against another copy, unresolved V genes explain less than half of the discrepancy, and the remainder lacks a known reason. The V and J calls and clone size come from that table; D and trimming were worked out from the DNA. The sample includes hundreds of thousands of clones, with roughly a sixth observed a single time. The leading ten clones occupy about 0.025% of the sample.

As for this clone: The clone's antigen remains unknown. Base qualities are not at hand, and no much larger clone is one base apart.

The clonotype was recovered from a woman between 18 and 29 years old in good health. The chain joins TRBV21-1 to TRBJ2-7; TRBD2 is the table's D call, not checked against the DNA. TRBV21-1 is deemed a pseudogene. Sequencing input: naive CD4+ T cells from blood. The cell subset or site label for this specimen denotes: true naive CD4+ T cells. The bases read TGTGCCAGCAGCAAAGCGCGGGATGGTCTAGCGGGAGAAAAGACCTACGAGCAGTACTTC. The encoded protein is CASSKARDGLAGEKTYEQYF.